This entry describes one T cell receptor beta chain. This entry is derived from a study of CD8 T cells in ankylosing spondylitis. TCRdb called the 5' RACE reads again in MiXCR, with one record for every CDR3 protein. The top ten clones hold approximately 59% of a sample with tens of thousands of distinct CDR3 sequences, around 30% of them seen once. The ends were cut back, 6 bases at V and 4 bases at J, with 10 bases in the middle. The CDR3 totals 11 residues. Germline-derived CDR1 and CDR2 are SQVTM and ANQGSEA. The sequencing input was blood, either unsorted or a sorted T cell fraction (not recorded which). This clonotype was obtained from a male donor with ankylosing spondylitis or in good health (not recorded which). The chain uses TRBV29-1 and TRBJ2-7, with D unclear. The CDR3 DNA follows: TGCAGCGTCGTCTACGGGTACGAGCAGTACTTC. This sequence encodes CSVVYGYEQYF.